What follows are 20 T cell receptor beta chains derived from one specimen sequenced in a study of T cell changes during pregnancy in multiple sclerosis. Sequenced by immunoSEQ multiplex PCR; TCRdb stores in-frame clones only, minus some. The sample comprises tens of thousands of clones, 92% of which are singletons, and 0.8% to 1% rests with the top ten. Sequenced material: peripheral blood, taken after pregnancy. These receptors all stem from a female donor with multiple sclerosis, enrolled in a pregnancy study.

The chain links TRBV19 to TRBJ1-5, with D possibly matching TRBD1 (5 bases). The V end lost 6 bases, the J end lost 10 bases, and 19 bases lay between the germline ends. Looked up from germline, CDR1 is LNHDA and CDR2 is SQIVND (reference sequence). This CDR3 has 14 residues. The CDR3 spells CASSSGTNSAPQHF. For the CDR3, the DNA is TGTGCCAGTAGCTCCGGGACTAACTCAGCTCCCCAGCATTTT.

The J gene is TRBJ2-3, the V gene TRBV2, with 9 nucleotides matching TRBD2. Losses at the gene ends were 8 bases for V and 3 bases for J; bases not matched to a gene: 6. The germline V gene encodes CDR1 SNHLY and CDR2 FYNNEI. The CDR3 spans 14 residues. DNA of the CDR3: TGTGCCAGCTCGCTAGCGGGGTCAACAGATACGCAGTATTTT. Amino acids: CASSLAGSTDTQYF.

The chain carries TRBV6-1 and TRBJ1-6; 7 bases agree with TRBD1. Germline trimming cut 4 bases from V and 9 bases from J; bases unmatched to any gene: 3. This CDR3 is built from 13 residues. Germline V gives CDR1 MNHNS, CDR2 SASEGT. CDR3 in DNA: TGTGCCAGCAGTGTGGCAGGGGGTTCACCCCTCCACTTT. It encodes CASSVAGGSPLHF.

The CDR3 region is CASSAPRRGGGTGELFF. The DNA for the CDR3 is TGTGCCAGCAGCGCCCCTCGGCGGGGGGGCGGTACCGGGGAGCTGTTTTTT. This chain links TRBV9 with TRBJ2-2; 9 nucleotides match TRBD2. Germline loops: CDR1 SGDLS, CDR2 YYNGEE. V was pared by 3 bases and J by 5 bases, with 11 bases of the junction left unmatched. The CDR3 is 17 amino acids. The full variable domain, completed using reference TRBV9 and TRBJ2-2, is DSGVTQTPKHLITATGQRVTLRCSPRSGDLSVYWYQQSLDQGLQFLIQYYNGEERAKGNILERFSAQQFPDLHSELNLSSLELGDSALYFCASSAPRRGGGTGELFFGEGSRLTVL.

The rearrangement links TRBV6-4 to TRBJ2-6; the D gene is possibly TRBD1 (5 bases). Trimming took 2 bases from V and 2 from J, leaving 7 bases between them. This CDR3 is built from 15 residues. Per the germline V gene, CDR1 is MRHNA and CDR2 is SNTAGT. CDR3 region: CASSDKGPGANVLTF. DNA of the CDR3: TGTGCCAGCAGTGACAAGGGGCCTGGGGCCAACGTCCTGACTTTC.

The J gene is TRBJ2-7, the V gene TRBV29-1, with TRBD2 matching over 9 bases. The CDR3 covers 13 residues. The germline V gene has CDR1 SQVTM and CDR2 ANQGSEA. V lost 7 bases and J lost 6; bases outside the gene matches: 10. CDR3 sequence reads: CSALAGVFSEQYF. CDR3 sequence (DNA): TGCAGCGCCTTAGCGGGGGTGTTCAGCGAGCAGTACTTC.

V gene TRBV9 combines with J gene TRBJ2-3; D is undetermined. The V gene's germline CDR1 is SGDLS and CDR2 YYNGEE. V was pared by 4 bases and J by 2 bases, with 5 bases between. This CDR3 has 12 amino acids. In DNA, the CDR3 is TGTGCCAGCAGCATCAACACAGATACGCAGTATTTT. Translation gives CASSINTDTQYF.

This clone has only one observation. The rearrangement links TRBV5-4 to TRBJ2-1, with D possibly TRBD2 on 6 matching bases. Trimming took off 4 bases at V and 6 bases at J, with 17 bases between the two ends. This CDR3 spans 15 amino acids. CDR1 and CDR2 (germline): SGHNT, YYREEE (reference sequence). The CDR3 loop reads CASSPRDPRGNEQFF. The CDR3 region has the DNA TGTGCCAGCAGCCCCCGGGACCCGCGGGGCAATGAGCAGTTCTTC.

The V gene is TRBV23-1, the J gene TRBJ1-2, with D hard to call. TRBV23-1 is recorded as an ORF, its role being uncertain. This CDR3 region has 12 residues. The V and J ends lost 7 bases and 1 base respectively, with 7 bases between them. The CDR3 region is CASTGGNYGYTF. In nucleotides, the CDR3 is TGCGCCAGCACGGGAGGTAACTATGGCTACACCTTC.

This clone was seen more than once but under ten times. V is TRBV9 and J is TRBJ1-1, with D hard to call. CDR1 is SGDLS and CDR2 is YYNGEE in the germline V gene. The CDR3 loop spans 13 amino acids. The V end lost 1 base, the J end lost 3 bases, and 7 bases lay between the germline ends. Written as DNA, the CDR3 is TGTGCCAGCAGCGTATCCGGGGACACTGAAGCTTTCTTT. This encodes CASSVSGDTEAFF.

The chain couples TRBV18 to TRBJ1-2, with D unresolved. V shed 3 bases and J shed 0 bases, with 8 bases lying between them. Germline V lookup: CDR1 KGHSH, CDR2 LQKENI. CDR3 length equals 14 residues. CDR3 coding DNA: TGTGCCAGCTCACCGTCCCAGACTAACTATGGCTACACCTTC. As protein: CASSPSQTNYGYTF.

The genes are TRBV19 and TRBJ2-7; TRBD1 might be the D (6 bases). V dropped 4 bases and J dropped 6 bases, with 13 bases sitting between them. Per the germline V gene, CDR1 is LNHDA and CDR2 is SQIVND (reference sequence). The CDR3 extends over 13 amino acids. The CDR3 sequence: CASSSLRGIEQYF. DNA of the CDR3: TGTGCCAGTAGTAGCCTCAGGGGAATCGAGCAGTACTTC.

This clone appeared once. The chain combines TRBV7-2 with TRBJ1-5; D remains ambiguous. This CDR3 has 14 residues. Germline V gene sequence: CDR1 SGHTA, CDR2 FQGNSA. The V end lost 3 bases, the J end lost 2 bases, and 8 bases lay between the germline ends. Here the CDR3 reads CASSFELGNQPQHF. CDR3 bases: TGTGCCAGCAGCTTTGAACTGGGCAATCAGCCCCAGCATTTT.

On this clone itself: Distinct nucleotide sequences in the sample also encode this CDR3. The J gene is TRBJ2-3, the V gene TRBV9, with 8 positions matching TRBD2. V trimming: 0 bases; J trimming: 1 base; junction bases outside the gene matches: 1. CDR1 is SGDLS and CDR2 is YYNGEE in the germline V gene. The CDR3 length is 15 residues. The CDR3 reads CASSVGRGGTDTQYF. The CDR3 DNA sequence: TGTGCCAGCAGCGTAGGGCGGGGGGGCACAGATACGCAGTATTTT.

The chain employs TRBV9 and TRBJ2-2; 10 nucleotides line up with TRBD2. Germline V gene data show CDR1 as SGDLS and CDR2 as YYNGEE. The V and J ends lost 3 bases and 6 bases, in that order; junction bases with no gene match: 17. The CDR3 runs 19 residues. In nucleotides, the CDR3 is TGTGCCAGCAGCGAACGACAGGGCGTGGGACTAGCGTATTCCGGGGAGCTGTTTTTT. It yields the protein CASSERQGVGLAYSGELFF.

The CDR3 sequence is CSVERGGGGLGETQYF. CDR3 DNA sequence: TGCAGCGTTGAACGAGGCGGAGGGGGCTTAGGAGAGACCCAGTACTTC. The chain joins TRBV29-1 to TRBJ2-5; the D gene is possibly TRBD1 (7 bases). The ends were cut back, 2 bases at V and 4 bases at J, with 20 bases in the middle. This CDR3 comprises 16 residues. Per the germline V gene, CDR1 is SQVTM and CDR2 is ANQGSEA.

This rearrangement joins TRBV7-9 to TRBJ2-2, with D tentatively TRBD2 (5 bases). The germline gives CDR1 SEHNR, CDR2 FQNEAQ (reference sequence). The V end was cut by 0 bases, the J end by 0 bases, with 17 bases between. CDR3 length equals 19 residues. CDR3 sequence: CASSLAVFFGETNTGELFF. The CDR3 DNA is TGTGCCAGCAGCTTAGCCGTGTTCTTCGGGGAAACGAACACCGGGGAGCTGTTTTTT.

The CDR3 sequence is CASRTSGSYNEQFF. Here the CDR3 DNA reads TGTGCCAGCAGGACTAGCGGCTCCTACAATGAGCAGTTCTTC. The chain couples TRBV6-5 to TRBJ2-1, with 9 bases matching TRBD2. Unmatched junction bases numbered 0, after V lost 6 bases and J lost 0 bases. The CDR3 totals 14 residues. Germline CDR1 and CDR2: MNHEY and SVGAGI.

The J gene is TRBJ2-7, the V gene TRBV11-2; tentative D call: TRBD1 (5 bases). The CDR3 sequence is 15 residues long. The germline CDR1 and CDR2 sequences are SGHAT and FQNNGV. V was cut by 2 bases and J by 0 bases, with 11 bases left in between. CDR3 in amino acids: CASSLLQALSYEQYF. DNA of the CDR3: TGTGCCAGCAGCTTACTACAGGCCCTCTCCTACGAGCAGTACTTC.

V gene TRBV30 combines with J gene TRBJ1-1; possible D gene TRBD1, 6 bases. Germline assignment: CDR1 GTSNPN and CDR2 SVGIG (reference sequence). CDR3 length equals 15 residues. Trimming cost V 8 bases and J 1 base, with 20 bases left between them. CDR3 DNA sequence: TGTGCCCGTTCCCGGGACACCTTAGCGAACACTGAAGCTTTCTTT. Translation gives CARSRDTLANTEAFF.